This T cell receptor (beta chain) is drawn from a study of blood T cell repertoires in COVID-19. Assay used: immunoSEQ multiplex PCR; TCRdb lists only in-frame clones, some missing. The repertoire holds about 72,000 clones, with around four fifths as singletons. The sequenced sample was peripheral blood. This TCR came from an elderly woman with acute or convalescent COVID-19.

In DNA, the CDR3 is TGTGCCAGCAGCCTTCAAACAGGGCGGGTCGGGGAGCTGTTTTTT. The encoded protein is CASSLQTGRVGELFF. This chain links TRBV5-4 with TRBJ2-2, with D perhaps matching TRBD1 (6 bases). The CDR3 covers 15 residues. CDR1 SGHNT and CDR2 YYREEE come from the germline V gene (reference sequence). V lost 4 bases and J 7 bases, leaving 17 bases between the germline ends.